The rows below give T cell receptor beta chains drawn from one sample of a study of blood T cell repertoires in COVID-19. Data came from immunoSEQ multiplex PCR; TCRdb stores just in-frame clones and leaves some out. The sample contains 15,000 to 20,000 clones, about 85% of which appear only once. Sequencing input: peripheral blood. All receptors come from a human donor in a cohort sampled during active COVID-19. The CDR3 runs from the conserved cysteine through the conserved F or W. The D gene is left open where the match is weak. Clone size, where shown, is once, few, many, or a class for clones that have expanded.

TRBJ1-1 | - | - | TRBV5-6 | CASSLGWAGPDTEAFF
TRBJ2-5 | - | TRBD1 | TRBV29-1 | CSASGTAQETQYF
TRBJ2-7 | - | TRBD1 | TRBV27 | CASSPRTGAPYEQYF
TRBJ2-5 | - | - | TRBV12-2 | CASRSGCQRGGWGETQYF
TRBJ1-5 | - | - | TRBV19 | CASSRRGGETYSNQPQHF
TRBJ1-2 | medium-sized | TRBD1 | TRBV5-1 | CASSSGQGAERNGYTF
TRBJ1-4 | - | TRBD1 | TRBV27 | CASSPDRGGEKLFF
TRBJ1-6 | - | - | TRBV6-5 | CASSYSTVANSPLHF
TRBJ1-1 | - | TRBD1 | TRBV5-4 | CASSTGGTEAFF
TRBJ2-2 | - | TRBD2 | TRBV3-1/TRBV3-2 | CASSQDLERGLTGELFF
TRBJ2-5 | - | - | TRBV18 | CASSSSEQETQYF
TRBJ2-2 | - | - | TRBV4-2 | CASSQQTHIGELFF
TRBJ1-1 | - | - | TRBV6-2/TRBV6-3 | CASSYNLRGATTEAFF
TRBJ2-5 | - | - | TRBV5-5 | CASSFERRLQETQYF
TRBJ1-1 | - | - | TRBV5-1 | CASSEGARSTEAFF
TRBJ2-5 | once | - | TRBV6-1 | CASSELLETQYF
TRBJ1-5 | - | - | TRBV5-5 | CASSLDRTANVEPQHF
TRBJ2-7 | - | - | TRBV15 | CATSREGSPSEQYF
TRBJ2-1 | - | TRBD2 | TRBV7-2 | CASSLFSTSGGYNEQFF
TRBJ1-5 | - | - | TRBV24-1 | CATSDVQASNQPQHF
TRBJ1-4 | - | - | TRBV15 | CATSRPREGLEKLFF
TRBJ1-1 | - | - | TRBV7-8 | CASSSGLGARGGTEAFF
TRBJ2-7 | - | TRBD1 | TRBV18 | CASAGTGLHEQYF
TRBJ1-5 | - | - | TRBV11-2 | CASSFAGSNQPQHF
TRBJ2-1 | - | TRBD2 | TRBV27 | CASRTGRSSNEQFF
TRBJ1-3 | - | - | TRBV30 | CAWSTGLGGNTIYF
TRBJ2-1 | - | TRBD2 | TRBV9 | CASSMLAGVNNEQFF
TRBJ2-1 | - | - | TRBV7-2 | CASSLAANNEQFF
TRBJ1-5 | - | TRBD1 | TRBV20-1 | CSASSSYPPTGAGNQPQHF
TRBJ1-2 | - | - | TRBV2 | CASSSDSNYGYTF
TRBJ2-1 | - | - | TRBV10-2 | CASSPTSPYNEQFF
TRBJ1-1 | - | TRBD1 | TRBV14 | CASSPWTGNTEAFF
TRBJ2-5 | - | - | TRBV24-1 | CATRGGQETQYF
TRBJ2-6 | - | - | TRBV4-2 | CASSQEDGLAYTGANVLTF
TRBJ1-4 | - | - | TRBV5-1 | CASSLAQGRGEKLFF
TRBJ2-5 | - | TRBD2 | TRBV2 | CASSEGRLAGETQYF
TRBJ1-1 | - | - | TRBV10-3 | CAISESSGGPRTEAFF
TRBJ2-3 | - | - | TRBV7-8 | CASSLAPLETDTQYF
TRBJ2-7 | - | - | TRBV11-2 | CASTRDGGSSDEQYF
TRBJ1-3 | - | - | TRBV27 | CASSLSGGFSGNTIYF
TRBJ1-4 | - | - | TRBV25-1 | CASSRTTVPNEKLFF
TRBJ2-1 | - | TRBD2 | TRBV19 | CASSMGGLAGNEQFF
TRBJ1-1 | - | - | TRBV18 | CASSQRTGNTEAFF
TRBJ2-5 | - | - | TRBV6-2/TRBV6-3 | CASSYTYRETQYF
TRBJ2-7 | - | TRBD1 | TRBV11-2 | CASRTGGYEQYF